Shown below are 2 T cell receptor beta chains from a single sample sequenced in a study of Ad26.COV2.S vaccination and SARS-CoV-2 variants. Clones were sequenced by immunoSEQ multiplex PCR, and TCRdb holds only the in-frame ones, with some missing. The sample holds roughly 300,000 clones, approximately 90% seen once. Sample treatment: 15 to 20 received Ad26.COV2.S at low or high dose, single or two shots; 5 received placebo; per-sample allocation not given. The investigators took samples on day 63 after the first vaccine or placebo injection. The sequencing used peripheral blood, collected in a trial of Ad26.COV2.S vaccine versus placebo. The source is a person between 18 and 65 years old who received the Ad26.COV2.S COVID-19 vaccine or a placebo.

V is TRBV19 and J is TRBJ1-2, with 8 bases fitting TRBD1. The ends lost 4 bases at V and 4 bases at J; junction bases unmatched: 14. Germline V gene sequence: CDR1 LNHDA, CDR2 SQIVND (reference sequence). The CDR3 has 17 residues. The CDR3 sequence: CASSSILWDRPGYGYTF. The CDR3 DNA sequence: TGTGCCAGTAGTAGCATTTTGTGGGACAGGCCTGGCTATGGCTACACCTTC.

The CDR3, as DNA: TGTGCCAGCAGCGGGCCAGGCGGCCATCAGCCCCAGCATTTT. Amino acid sequence: CASSGPGGHQPQHF. The genes are TRBV5-6 and TRBJ1-5; the D is unclear. Trimming took 4 bases from V and 5 from J, leaving 13 bases between them. Germline V gene data show CDR1 as SGHDT and CDR2 as YYEEEE. CDR3 length: 14 residues.